These T cell receptor beta chains were read from a single sample in a study of CD8 T cells in Susac syndrome. One entry per CDR3 protein, called by TCRdb with MiXCR from the immunoSEQ multiplex PCR reads. The repertoire holds just over 300,000 distinct CDR3 sequences, 92% seen once, with over 0.065% in the top ten. Sequenced material: CD4+ T cells from PBMCs. The receptors here all came from a human donor with multiple sclerosis. Each CDR3 is given with its conserved first and last residue. Fields, in order: V gene, clone size, J gene, D gene, CDR3 protein, CDR3 DNA. A D gene is named only where the DNA matches it firmly. Expanded clones get a size class; other rows say once, few or many, or leave the size out.

V: TRBV6-5; size: -; J: TRBJ1-1; D: TRBD1; CDR3: CASSYSTGANTEAFF; DNA: TGTGCCAGCAGTTACTCGACAGGGGCGAACACTGAAGCTTTCTTT
V: TRBV11-2; size: -; J: TRBJ2-5; D: TRBD2; CDR3: CASSLDRIAGAQETQYF; DNA: TGTGCCAGCAGCTTAGATCGGATAGCGGGGGCCCAAGAGACCCAGTACTTC
V: TRBV19; size: -; J: TRBJ1-5; D: -; CDR3: CASSPPRGARQPQHF; DNA: TGTGCCAGTAGTCCCCCCCGGGGGGCGCGACAGCCCCAGCATTTT
V: TRBV5-1; size: once; J: TRBJ2-7; D: -; CDR3: CASSFGSPPYEQYF; DNA: TGCGCCAGCAGCTTTGGATCCCCCCCCTACGAGCAGTACTTC
V: TRBV12-3/TRBV12-4; size: -; J: TRBJ1-2; D: TRBD1; CDR3: CASSLAGQGYGYTF; DNA: TGTGCCAGCAGTTTAGCGGGACAGGGCTATGGCTACACCTTC
V: TRBV4-1; size: -; J: TRBJ2-2; D: -; CDR3: CASSPEPNTGELFF; DNA: TGCGCCAGCAGCCCTGAACCAAACACCGGGGAGCTGTTTTTT
V: TRBV19; size: -; J: TRBJ1-2; D: TRBD1; CDR3: CASSILGQTGGYTF; DNA: TGTGCCAGTAGTATTTTGGGACAGACCGGTGGCTACACCTTC
V: TRBV7-2; size: -; J: TRBJ2-2; D: -; CDR3: CASRSPGLLTGELFF; DNA: TGTGCCAGCCGATCACCGGGACTTCTAACCGGGGAGCTGTTTTTT
V: TRBV6-5; size: -; J: TRBJ2-1; D: TRBD2; CDR3: CASSFGRAGGDNNEQFF; DNA: TGTGCCAGCAGTTTCGGCCGAGCGGGGGGGGACAACAATGAGCAGTTCTTC
V: TRBV7-9; size: -; J: TRBJ2-1; D: -; CDR3: CASSLETTEQFF; DNA: TGTGCCAGCAGCTTAGAGACTACTGAGCAGTTCTTC
V: TRBV29-1; size: -; J: TRBJ1-2; D: -; CDR3: CSVETGQHYTF; DNA: TGCAGCGTTGAAACGGGTCAGCACTACACCTTC
V: TRBV6-2/TRBV6-3; size: few; J: TRBJ2-2; D: -; CDR3: CASSRGVTGELFF; DNA: TGTGCCAGCAGCCGGGGAGTCACCGGGGAGCTGTTTTTT
V: TRBV3-1; size: -; J: TRBJ2-3; D: -; CDR3: CASSKGLSAGDTQYF; DNA: TGTGCCAGCAGCAAGGGACTTTCTGCGGGAGATACGCAGTATTTT
V: TRBV7-8; size: -; J: TRBJ2-4; D: TRBD2; CDR3: CASSFGLASGGANIQYF; DNA: TGTGCCAGCAGCTTCGGTTTGGCTAGCGGGGGGGCAAACATCCAGTACTTC
V: TRBV28; size: -; J: TRBJ2-7; D: -; CDR3: CASSLNPAGREQYF; DNA: TGTGCCAGCAGTTTAAATCCAGCAGGGCGCGAGCAGTACTTC
V: TRBV29-1; size: -; J: TRBJ2-5; D: -; CDR3: CSVEAERETQYF; DNA: TGCAGCGTTGAAGCAGAGAGAGAGACCCAGTACTTC
V: TRBV30; size: -; J: TRBJ2-7; D: -; CDR3: CAWSVRGERGEQYF; DNA: TGTGCCTGGAGTGTACGTGGGGAAAGGGGCGAGCAGTACTTC
V: TRBV2; size: -; J: TRBJ2-7; D: TRBD1; CDR3: CASSERGQGSSSAYEQYF; DNA: TGTGCCAGCAGTGAAAGGGGACAGGGATCCTCAAGTGCCTACGAGCAGTACTTC
V: TRBV7-2; size: -; J: TRBJ1-5; D: -; CDR3: CASSFQPQIDQPQHF; DNA: TGTGCCAGCAGCTTTCAACCACAGATCGATCAGCCCCAGCATTTT
V: TRBV3-1; size: -; J: TRBJ2-7; D: -; CDR3: CASSQGAQNRFEQYF; DNA: TGTGCCAGCAGCCAAGGGGCCCAAAATCGTTTCGAGCAGTACTTC
V: TRBV7-2; size: -; J: TRBJ1-2; D: -; CDR3: CASSLAGVLYGYTF; DNA: TGTGCCAGCAGCTTGGCAGGGGTGTTATATGGCTACACCTTC
V: TRBV9; size: -; J: TRBJ1-1; D: -; CDR3: CASSESPGLVGEAFF; DNA: TGTGCCAGCAGCGAATCCCCCGGACTCGTCGGAGAAGCTTTCTTT
V: TRBV7-9; size: -; J: TRBJ2-3; D: -; CDR3: CASSQTGLNADTQYF; DNA: TGTGCCAGCAGCCAGACGGGACTCAATGCAGATACGCAGTATTTT
V: TRBV19; size: once; J: TRBJ2-3; D: -; CDR3: CASSSDRNPTDTQYF; DNA: TGTGCCAGTAGTTCCGACCGAAACCCCACAGATACGCAGTATTTT
V: TRBV20-1; size: -; J: TRBJ2-5; D: -; CDR3: CSARDSGRGTPETQYF; DNA: TGCAGTGCTAGAGATTCTGGCAGGGGAACCCCGGAGACCCAGTACTTC
V: TRBV2; size: -; J: TRBJ2-3; D: -; CDR3: CASMRLAHTDTQYF; DNA: TGTGCCAGCATGAGGCTAGCCCACACAGATACGCAGTATTTT
V: TRBV12-3/TRBV12-4; size: -; J: TRBJ1-1; D: -; CDR3: CASSRQASGWNTEAFF; DNA: TGTGCCAGCAGTCGCCAGGCCTCGGGGTGGAACACTGAAGCTTTCTTT
V: TRBV9; size: -; J: TRBJ2-3; D: TRBD1; CDR3: CASSELTGGDTQYF; DNA: TGTGCCAGCAGCGAATTAACAGGGGGAGATACGCAGTATTTT
V: TRBV11-3; size: -; J: TRBJ1-2; D: -; CDR3: CASSLTSVNYGYTF; DNA: TGTGCCAGCAGCTTAACCAGTGTTAACTATGGCTACACCTTC
V: TRBV7-2; size: -; J: TRBJ2-3; D: -; CDR3: CASSRRDGSADTQYF; DNA: TGTGCCAGCAGCCGCCGGGACGGTAGCGCAGATACGCAGTATTTT
V: TRBV12-3/TRBV12-4; size: -; J: TRBJ2-7; D: TRBD2; CDR3: CASSLRGGGNIYEQYF; DNA: TGTGCCAGCAGTTTACGGGGGGGAGGAAACATATACGAGCAGTACTTC
V: TRBV6-5; size: -; J: TRBJ1-2; D: -; CDR3: CASSYSRTFGLNYGYTF; DNA: TGTGCCAGCAGTTACTCGAGAACCTTCGGACTCAACTATGGCTACACCTTC
V: TRBV9; size: -; J: TRBJ1-3; D: -; CDR3: CASSARHRPSSGNTIYF; DNA: TGTGCCAGCAGCGCCCGACACCGGCCAAGCTCTGGAAACACCATATATTTT
V: TRBV7-9; size: -; J: TRBJ1-2; D: -; CDR3: CASSFGGNGYTF; DNA: TGTGCCAGCAGCTTTGGAGGGAATGGCTACACCTTC
V: TRBV11-2; size: -; J: TRBJ1-4; D: -; CDR3: CASSFWGPREKLFF; DNA: TGTGCCAGCAGCTTTTGGGGGCCACGAGAAAAACTGTTTTTT
V: TRBV27; size: -; J: TRBJ2-7; D: TRBD2; CDR3: CASSLVSGAPYEQYF; DNA: TGTGCCAGCAGTTTAGTAAGCGGGGCCCCCTACGAGCAGTACTTC
V: TRBV7-2; size: -; J: TRBJ2-7; D: TRBD2; CDR3: CASSPPGLAALYEQYF; DNA: TGTGCCAGCAGCCCCCCGGGACTAGCGGCGTTATACGAGCAGTACTTC
V: TRBV3-1; size: -; J: TRBJ2-5; D: TRBD2; CDR3: CASSLSGGRETQYF; DNA: TGTGCCAGCAGCCTCAGCGGGGGAAGGGAGACCCAGTACTTC
V: TRBV2; size: -; J: TRBJ2-7; D: -; CDR3: CASKAGQIRTDEQYF; DNA: TGTGCCAGCAAGGCGGGACAAATCCGTACCGACGAGCAGTACTTC
V: TRBV2; size: few; J: TRBJ2-2; D: TRBD2; CDR3: CASRLAGNTGELFF; DNA: TGTGCCAGCAGGCTAGCGGGTAACACCGGGGAGCTGTTTTTT
V: TRBV20-1; size: -; J: TRBJ1-6; D: -; CDR3: CSARGDGSSYNSPLHF; DNA: TGCAGTGCTCGCGGGGACGGCAGCTCCTATAATTCACCCCTCCACTTT
V: TRBV19; size: once; J: TRBJ1-1; D: -; CDR3: CASSIRTGPEAFF; DNA: TGTGCCAGTAGTATTAGGACGGGTCCTGAAGCTTTCTTT
V: TRBV18; size: -; J: TRBJ2-7; D: -; CDR3: CASSPEEIYEQYF; DNA: TGTGCCAGCTCACCGGAGGAAATCTACGAGCAGTACTTC
V: TRBV30; size: few; J: TRBJ2-7; D: -; CDR3: CASQNSYEQYF; DNA: TGTGCCTCCCAAAACTCCTACGAGCAGTACTTC
V: TRBV6-6; size: -; J: TRBJ2-2; D: TRBD2; CDR3: CASSSTLAGVGELFF; DNA: TGTGCCAGCAGTTCTACATTAGCGGGGGTCGGGGAGCTGTTTTTT
V: TRBV29-1; size: -; J: TRBJ2-1; D: -; CDR3: CSVGVSYNEQFF; DNA: TGCAGCGTAGGGGTATCCTACAATGAGCAGTTCTTC
V: TRBV3-1; size: -; J: TRBJ1-6; D: -; CDR3: CASSQGVGPHNRRIGSPLHF; DNA: TGTGCCAGCAGCCAAGGGGTGGGACCCCACAACAGAAGGATAGGGTCACCCCTCCACTTT
V: TRBV6-2/TRBV6-3; size: -; J: TRBJ2-2; D: TRBD1; CDR3: CASSRDRPNTGELFF; DNA: TGTGCCAGCAGTCGGGACAGACCGAACACCGGGGAGCTGTTTTTT
V: TRBV5-6; size: -; J: TRBJ2-5; D: TRBD2; CDR3: CASSLREAGGRFQYF; DNA: TGTGCCAGCAGCTTAAGAGAAGCGGGGGGACGGTTCCAGTACTTC
V: TRBV20-1; size: once; J: TRBJ2-7; D: -; CDR3: CSADGAARVDEQYF; DNA: TGCAGTGCCGACGGGGCAGCTCGTGTGGACGAGCAGTACTTC
V: TRBV20-1; size: once; J: TRBJ2-1; D: -; CDR3: CSARLGANEQFF; DNA: TGCAGTGCTAGGTTAGGGGCAAACGAGCAGTTCTTC
V: TRBV5-8; size: once; J: TRBJ2-3; D: TRBD2; CDR3: CASSFRLTSRLDTQYF; DNA: TGTGCCAGCAGCTTTCGGTTGACTAGCAGGCTAGATACGCAGTATTTT
V: TRBV3-1; size: -; J: TRBJ2-5; D: -; CDR3: CASSQVLVQTQETQYF; DNA: TGTGCCAGCAGCCAAGTTCTGGTACAGACACAAGAGACCCAGTACTTC